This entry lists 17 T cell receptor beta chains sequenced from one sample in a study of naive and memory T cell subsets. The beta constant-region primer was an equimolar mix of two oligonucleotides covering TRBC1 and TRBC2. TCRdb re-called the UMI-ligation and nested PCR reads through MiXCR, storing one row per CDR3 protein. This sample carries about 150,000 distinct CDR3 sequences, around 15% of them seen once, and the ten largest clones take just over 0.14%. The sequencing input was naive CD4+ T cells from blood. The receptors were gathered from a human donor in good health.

The CDR3 DNA sequence: TGCAGCGTCGGACTAGAACGAGGGGAGCTGTTTTTT. Translation gives CSVGLERGELFF. The rearrangement joins TRBV29-1 to TRBJ2-2; 7 positions match TRBD2. Germline trimming cut 6 bases from V and 8 bases from J; bases unmatched to any gene: 6. This CDR3 comprises 12 residues. Germline V CDR1 and CDR2: SQVTM, ANQGSEA.

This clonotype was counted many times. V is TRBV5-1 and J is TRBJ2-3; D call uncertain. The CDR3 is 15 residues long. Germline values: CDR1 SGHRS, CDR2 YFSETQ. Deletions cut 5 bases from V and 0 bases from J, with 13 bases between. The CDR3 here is CASRTRPASTDTQYF. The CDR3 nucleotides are TGCGCCAGCAGGACGAGGCCAGCTAGCACAGATACGCAGTATTTT.

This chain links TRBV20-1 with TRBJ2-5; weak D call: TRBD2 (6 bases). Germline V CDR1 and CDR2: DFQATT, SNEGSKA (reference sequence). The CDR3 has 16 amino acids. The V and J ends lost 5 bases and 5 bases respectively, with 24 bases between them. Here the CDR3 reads CSAGGSGLPGRETQYF. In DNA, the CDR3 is TGCAGTGCTGGAGGATCGGGACTCCCTGGAAGGGAGACCCAGTACTTC.

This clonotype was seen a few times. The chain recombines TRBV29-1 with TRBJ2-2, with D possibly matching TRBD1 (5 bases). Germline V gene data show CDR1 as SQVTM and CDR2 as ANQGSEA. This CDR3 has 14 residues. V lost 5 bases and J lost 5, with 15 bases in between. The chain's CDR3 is CSVLWQGDTGELFF. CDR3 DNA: TGCAGCGTTTTGTGGCAGGGTGATACCGGGGAGCTGTTTTTT.

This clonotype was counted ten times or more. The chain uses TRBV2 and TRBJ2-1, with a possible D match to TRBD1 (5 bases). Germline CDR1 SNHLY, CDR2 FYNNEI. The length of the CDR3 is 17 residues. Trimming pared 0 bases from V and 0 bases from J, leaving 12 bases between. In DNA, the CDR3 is TGTGCCAGCAGTGAAGCCCCAGGTAGGGGCTCCTACAATGAGCAGTTCTTC. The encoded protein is CASSEAPGRGSYNEQFF.

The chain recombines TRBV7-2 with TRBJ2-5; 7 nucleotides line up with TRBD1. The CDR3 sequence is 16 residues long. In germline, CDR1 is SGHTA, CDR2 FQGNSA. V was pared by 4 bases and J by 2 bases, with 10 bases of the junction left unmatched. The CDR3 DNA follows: TGTGCCAGCAGCTCGACGACATACAGGGGACAAGAGACCCAGTACTTC. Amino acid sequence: CASSSTTYRGQETQYF.

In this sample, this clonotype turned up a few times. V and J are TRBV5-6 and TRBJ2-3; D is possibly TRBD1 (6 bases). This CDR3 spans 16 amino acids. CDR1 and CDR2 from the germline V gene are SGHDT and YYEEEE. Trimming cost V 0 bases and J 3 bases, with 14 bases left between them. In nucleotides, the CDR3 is TGTGCCAGCAGCTTGGTGTTCAGGGGCCGGACAGATACGCAGTATTTT. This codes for CASSLVFRGRTDTQYF.

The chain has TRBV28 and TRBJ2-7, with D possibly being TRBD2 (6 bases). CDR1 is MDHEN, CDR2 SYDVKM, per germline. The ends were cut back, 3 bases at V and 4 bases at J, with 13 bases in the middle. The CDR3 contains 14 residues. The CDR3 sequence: CASSFGGTIYEQYF. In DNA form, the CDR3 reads TGTGCCAGCAGTTTCGGCGGGACCATATACGAGCAGTACTTC.

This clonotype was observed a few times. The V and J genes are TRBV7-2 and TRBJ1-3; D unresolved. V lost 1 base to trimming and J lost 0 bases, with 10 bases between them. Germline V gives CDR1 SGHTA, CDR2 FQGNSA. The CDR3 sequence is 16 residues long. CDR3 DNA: TGTGCCAGCAGCTTAGTTCGCCACCGCTCTGGAAACACCATATATTTT. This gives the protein CASSLVRHRSGNTIYF.

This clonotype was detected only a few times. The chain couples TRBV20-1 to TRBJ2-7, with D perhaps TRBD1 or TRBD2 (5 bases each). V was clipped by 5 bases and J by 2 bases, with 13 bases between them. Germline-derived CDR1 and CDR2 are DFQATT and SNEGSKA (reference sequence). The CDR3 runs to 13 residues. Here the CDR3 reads CSAGPGTAYEQYF. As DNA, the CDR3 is TGCAGTGCTGGGCCGGGGACGGCCTACGAGCAGTACTTC.

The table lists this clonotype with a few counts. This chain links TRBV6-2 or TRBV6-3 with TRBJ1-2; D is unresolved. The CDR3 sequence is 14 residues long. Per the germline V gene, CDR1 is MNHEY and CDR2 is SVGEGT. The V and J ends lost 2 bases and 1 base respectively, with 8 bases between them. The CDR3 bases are TGTGCCAGCAGTTACCCGGCAGATAACTATGGCTACACCTTC. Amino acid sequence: CASSYPADNYGYTF.

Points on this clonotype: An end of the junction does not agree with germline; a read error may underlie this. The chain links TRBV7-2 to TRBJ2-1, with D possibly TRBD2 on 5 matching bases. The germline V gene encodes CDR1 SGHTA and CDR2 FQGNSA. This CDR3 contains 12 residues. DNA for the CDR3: TGTGCCAGCAGCCTAGCAATCAATGAGCAGTTCTTC. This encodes CASSLAINEQFF.

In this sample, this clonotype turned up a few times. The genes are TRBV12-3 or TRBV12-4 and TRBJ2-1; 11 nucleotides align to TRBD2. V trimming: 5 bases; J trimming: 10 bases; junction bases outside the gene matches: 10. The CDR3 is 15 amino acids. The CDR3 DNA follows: TGTGCCAGCAGTAGACCGGGACTAGCGGTTCCGGAGCAGTTCTTC. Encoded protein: CASSRPGLAVPEQFF.

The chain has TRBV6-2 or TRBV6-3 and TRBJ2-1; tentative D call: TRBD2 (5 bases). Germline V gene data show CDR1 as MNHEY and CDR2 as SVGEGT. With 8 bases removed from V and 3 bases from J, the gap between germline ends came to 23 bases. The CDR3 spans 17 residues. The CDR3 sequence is CASQTGSQRSLYNEQFF. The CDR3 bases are TGTGCCAGCCAAACGGGGTCCCAGCGGAGCCTCTACAATGAGCAGTTCTTC.

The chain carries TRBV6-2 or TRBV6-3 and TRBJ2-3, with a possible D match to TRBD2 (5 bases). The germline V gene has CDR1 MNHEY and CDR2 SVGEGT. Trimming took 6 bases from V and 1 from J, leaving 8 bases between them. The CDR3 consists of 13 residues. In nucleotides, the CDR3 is TGTGCCAGCAGCCACGGGGGCACAGATACGCAGTATTTT. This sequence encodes CASSHGGTDTQYF.

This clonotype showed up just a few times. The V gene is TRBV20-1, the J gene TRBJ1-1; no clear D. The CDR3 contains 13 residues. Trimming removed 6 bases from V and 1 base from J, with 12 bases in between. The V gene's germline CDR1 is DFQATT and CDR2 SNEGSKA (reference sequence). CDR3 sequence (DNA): TGCAGTGCAGCGGTTGTACCGAACACTGAAGCTTTCTTT. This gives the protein CSAAVVPNTEAFF.

The CDR3 reads CASATSGVAKNIQYF. In nucleotides, the CDR3 is TGTGCCAGCGCAACTAGCGGGGTAGCCAAAAACATTCAGTACTTC. The chain joins TRBV18 to TRBJ2-4, with 10 bases matching TRBD2. Losses at the gene ends were 8 bases for V and 0 bases for J; bases not matched to a gene: 4. Germline V gives CDR1 KGHSH, CDR2 LQKENI. The CDR3 extends over 15 amino acids.